This is a list of T cell receptor beta chains from one sample in a study of T-cell reconstitution after alpha-beta-depleted transplantation in children. TCRdb ran MiXCR on the PCR reads and lists one entry per CDR3 protein. The data show some 460,000 distinct CDR3 sequences, about a sixth seen once. This specimen consisted of PBMCs, mostly from graft donor cells, obtained 360 days after TCRalphabeta/CD19-depleted stem cell transplant. The source of these receptors is a boy younger than two who had a stem cell transplant for Wiskott-Aldrich syndrome, so the T cells may come from the graft donor. CDR3s include the opening cysteine and the closing phenylalanine or tryptophan. D genes are given only for firm matches. Expanded clones get a size class; other rows say once, few or many, or leave the size out.

d_call,v_call,j_call,clone_size,cdr3_aa,cdr3_nt
.,TRBV29-1,TRBJ2-5,many,CSVGASIETQYF,TGCAGCGTTGGGGCGTCTATCGAGACCCAGTACTTC
TRBD2,TRBV30,TRBJ2-4,few,CAWTSGREYIQYF,TGTGCCTGGACTAGCGGGAGAGAATACATTCAGTACTTC
.,TRBV7-9,TRBJ2-3,few,CASSFWGPDTQYF,TGTGCCAGCAGCTTTTGGGGGCCGGATACGCAGTATTTT
TRBD2,TRBV15,TRBJ2-7,.,CATSRRSGTTGDEQYF,TGTGCCACCAGCAGACGTTCCGGGACTACAGGCGACGAGCAGTACTTC
TRBD1,TRBV12-3/TRBV12-4,TRBJ1-4,few,CASSLRGGHEKLFF,TGTGCCAGCAGTTTACGAGGGGGCCACGAAAAACTGTTTTTT
.,TRBV5-1,TRBJ2-5,.,CASSLTNRQTQYF,TGCGCCAGCAGCTTGACTAATCGTCAGACCCAGTACTTC
TRBD2,TRBV2,TRBJ2-2,once,CASRSLSGSTGELFF,TGTGCCAGCAGATCCCTTAGCGGGAGCACCGGGGAGCTGTTTTTT
TRBD1,TRBV19,TRBJ1-6,.,CASWKGQDNSPLHF,TGTGCCAGCTGGAAGGGACAGGATAATTCACCCCTCCACTTT
.,TRBV4-3,TRBJ2-7,.,CASSQVKGSYEQYF,TGCGCCAGCAGCCAAGTAAAGGGCTCCTACGAGCAGTACTTC
TRBD2,TRBV9,TRBJ2-3,.,CASSGGHAGATGLAVPDTQYF,TGTGCCAGCAGCGGAGGTCACGCAGGAGCGACCGGACTAGCGGTCCCAGATACGCAGTATTTT
.,TRBV5-1,TRBJ1-3,.,CASSLGTNSGNTIYF,TGCGCCAGCAGCTTGGGGACCAACTCTGGAAACACCATATATTTT
.,TRBV12-3/TRBV12-4,TRBJ2-7,few,CASSSHGAPYSYEQYF,TGTGCCAGCAGCTCCCACGGGGCCCCCTACTCCTACGAGCAGTACTTC
.,TRBV10-3,TRBJ2-3,.,CAISRDTTTDTQYF,TGTGCCATCAGCCGGGACACGACCACAGATACGCAGTATTTT